A single sample gave rise to the 18 T cell receptor beta chains below, sequenced in a study of CD8+ T cells in alopecia areata (dated by TCRdb to 2017 to 2018). The time point label, read with the paper, signifies: baseline before oral tofacitinib. Libraries were built with the immunoSEQ multiplex PCR assay. RNA was extracted from all samples and reverse transcribed into cDNA, which served as template for TCR sequencing. Not all clones reach the TCRdb copy of this immuneACCESS table, which keeps in-frame sequences only. Checked studies attribute under half of the gap to unresolved V genes and leave the rest unexplained. The sample table lists more than 200,000 clones, 67% of them with a count of one. The ten largest clones capture around 1.2% of the sample. The specimen was CD4+ T cells sorted from blood, collected at week 0. The receptors come from a human donor with alopecia areata.

The V and J genes are TRBV5-1 and TRBJ1-2; tentatively, D is TRBD1 (5 bases). Looked up from germline, CDR1 is SGHRS and CDR2 is YFSETQ. V was cut by 4 bases and J by 8 bases, with 21 bases left in between. CDR3 length: 15 residues. The CDR3 DNA sequence: TGCGCCAGCAGCGAACCGGGACTCCAAACCTCCGGCTACACCTTC. Its translation is CASSEPGLQTSGYTF.

This chain connects TRBV30 to TRBJ2-1; 10 bases line up with TRBD2. Germline V gene lookup returns CDR1 GTSNPN and CDR2 SVGIG (reference sequence). V shed 0 bases and J 0 bases; nucleotides not matched to a gene: 14. The CDR3 is 20 amino acids. The CDR3 DNA sequence: TGTGCCTGGAGTGTAGGCCGGGGGCTAGCGGGGGAGAGCTCCTACAATGAGCAGTTCTTC. This sequence encodes CAWSVGRGLAGESSYNEQFF. Supplemented by reference TRBV30 and TRBJ2-1, the full variable domain reads SQTIHQWPATLVQPVGSPLSLECTVEGTSNPNLYWYRQAAGRGLQLLFYSVGIGQISSEVPQNLSASRPQDRQFILSSKKLLLSDSGFYLCAWSVGRGLAGESSYNEQFFGPGTRLTVL.

The V call is TRBV9, the J call TRBJ2-7; the match to TRBD1 covers 9 bases. This CDR3 has 16 amino acids. The germline V gene has CDR1 SGDLS and CDR2 YYNGEE. V lost 0 bases and J lost 2; bases outside the gene matches: 6. For the CDR3, the DNA is TGTGCCAGCAGCGTAGGAGGGACAGGGTTTGCCTACGAGCAGTACTTC. This gives the protein CASSVGGTGFAYEQYF.

V gene TRBV9 combines with J gene TRBJ2-3; D is unresolved. V was pared by 0 bases and J by 6 bases, with 11 bases between. The length of the CDR3 is 14 residues. The germline V gene encodes CDR1 SGDLS and CDR2 YYNGEE. DNA for the CDR3: TGTGCCAGCAGCGTAGACCTAACCCCCGATACGCAGTATTTT. Translating gives CASSVDLTPDTQYF.

V is TRBV29-1 and J is TRBJ2-5; a possible D gene is TRBD1 (5 bases). CDR1 and CDR2 (germline): SQVTM, ANQGSEA. The CDR3 consists of 13 residues. V was trimmed by 7 bases and J by 5 bases, leaving 17 bases between them. CDR3 sequence reads: CSDAPQGRETQYF. The CDR3 DNA reads as TGCAGCGACGCACCTCAGGGTCGGGAGACCCAGTACTTC.

V gene TRBV5-4 combines with J gene TRBJ2-5, with D possibly being TRBD1 (6 bases). The germline V and J ends were trimmed by 2 bases and 0 bases, with 8 bases remaining between them. Germline CDR1 and CDR2: SGHNT and YYREEE (reference sequence). The CDR3 length is 14 residues. The CDR3 DNA reads as TGTGCCAGCAGCTTCCGGGACAACCAAGAGACCCAGTACTTC. Encoded protein: CASSFRDNQETQYF.

J is TRBJ1-2 and V is TRBV6-1; tentative D call: TRBD1 (6 bases). Germline V gene sequence: CDR1 MNHNS, CDR2 SASEGT. The CDR3 extends over 13 amino acids. V was clipped by 6 bases and J by 4 bases, with 12 bases between them. CDR3 protein: CASSETGFYGYTF. CDR3 in DNA: TGTGCCAGCAGCGAGACAGGTTTCTATGGCTACACCTTC.

V and J are TRBV6-5 and TRBJ2-7; D call uncertain. The CDR3 covers 15 residues. V was cut by 2 bases and J by 3 bases, with 14 bases left in between. Germline V lookup: CDR1 MNHEY, CDR2 SVGAGI. Here the CDR3 reads CASSYGPLSFYEQYF. For the CDR3, the DNA is TGTGCCAGCAGTTACGGGCCATTATCCTTCTACGAGCAGTACTTC.

The chain has TRBV6-5 and TRBJ2-7, with TRBD1 identical over 7 bases. V dropped 9 bases and J dropped 3; count of bases not matched to a gene: 8. The CDR3 length is 13 residues. CDR1 and CDR2 (germline): MNHEY, SVGAGI. This CDR3 is CASSARTGYEQYF. For the CDR3, the DNA is TGTGCCAGTTCAGCGCGGACAGGCTACGAGCAGTACTTC.

The CDR3: CASSRQGGSNYGYTF. CDR3 DNA: TGTGCCAGCAGCCGACAGGGAGGATCCAACTATGGCTACACCTTC. The chain has TRBV14 and TRBJ1-2, with TRBD1 identical over 7 bases. The trim removed 4 bases at V and 2 bases at J, leaving 7 bases unmatched. CDR3 size: 15 residues. Germline V gene lookup returns CDR1 SGHDN and CDR2 FVKESK. Using reference TRBV14 and TRBJ1-2 for the parts outside the CDR3, the full variable domain is EAGVTQFPSHSVIEKGQTVTLRCDPISGHDNLYWYRRVMGKEIKFLLHFVKESKQDESGMPNNRFLAERTGGTYSTLKVQPAELEDSGVYFCASSRQGGSNYGYTFGSGTRLTVV.

This clone was recorded a few times. This chain connects TRBV9 to TRBJ2-2; 11 nucleotides match TRBD2. V gave up 6 bases and J gave up 7 bases; unmatched junction bases: 11. CDR3 length: 16 amino acids. Germline CDR1 and CDR2: SGDLS and YYNGEE. CDR3 loop: CASTRLAGGQNGELFF. The CDR3 bases are TGTGCCAGCACCCGATTAGCGGGGGGGCAAAACGGGGAGCTGTTTTTT.

V gene TRBV2 combines with J gene TRBJ2-2, with D maybe TRBD1 (6 bases). The CDR3 loop spans 15 amino acids. Germline V gene data show CDR1 as SNHLY and CDR2 as FYNNEI. V was shortened by 3 bases and J by 0 bases, with 8 bases between the two germline ends. The CDR3 region is CASSEQGPNTGELFF. DNA of the CDR3: TGTGCCAGCAGTGAGCAGGGGCCGAACACCGGGGAGCTGTTTTTT.

This chain connects TRBV7-9 to TRBJ2-5, with D uncertain. Germline V CDR1 and CDR2: SEHNR, FQNEAQ (reference sequence). With 1 base removed from V and 4 bases from J, the gap between germline ends came to 7 bases. This CDR3 spans 13 amino acids. The CDR3 region has the DNA TGTGCCAGCAGCTTAGGTGGCAGAGAGACCCAGTACTTC. Translation gives CASSLGGRETQYF.

Written as DNA, the CDR3 is TGTGCCTGGAGTGCAGGCTCTGGAAACACCATATATTTT. It specifies CAWSAGSGNTIYF. The V gene is TRBV30, the J gene TRBJ1-3; no firm D call. The CDR3 consists of 13 residues. The germline V gene encodes CDR1 GTSNPN and CDR2 SVGIG (reference sequence). Trimming stripped 1 base from V and 0 bases from J, with 4 bases between.

The rearrangement joins TRBV7-6 to TRBJ1-5; perhaps TRBD1 as D (5 bases). V was shortened by 1 base and J by 5 bases, with 15 bases between the two germline ends. CDR3 length equals 16 residues. Germline CDR1 reads SGHVS; CDR2 reads FNYEAQ. In nucleotides, the CDR3 is TGTGCCAGCAGCTTAGTAGCGGGGGGGATGGATCAGCCCCAGCATTTT. Amino acids: CASSLVAGGMDQPQHF.

In DNA form, the CDR3 reads TGTGCCAGCAGTTTGATCGCGGGCACTGAAGCTTTCTTT. It yields the protein CASSLIAGTEAFF. The V gene is TRBV27, the J gene TRBJ1-1, with D uncertain. Germline assignment: CDR1 MNHEY and CDR2 SMNVEV (reference sequence). Trimming shortened V by 3 bases and J by 4 bases, and 9 bases separated the two germline ends. The CDR3 loop spans 13 amino acids.

The chain has TRBV15 and TRBJ2-2, with D possibly being TRBD2 (5 bases). Germline CDR1 and CDR2: LNHNV and YYDKDF (reference sequence). The CDR3 extends over 13 amino acids. CDR3 sequence reads: CATGGLNTGELFF. CDR3 nucleotides: TGTGCGACCGGAGGTCTTAACACCGGGGAGCTGTTTTTT.

The chain joins TRBV2 to TRBJ1-5, with D tentatively TRBD1 (5 bases). V lost 9 bases and J 0 bases, leaving 12 bases between the germline ends. From germline, CDR1 is SNHLY and CDR2 FYNNEI. This CDR3 region has 14 residues. The CDR3 DNA follows: TGTGCCAGTTGGGGAGGACATAGCAATCAGCCCCAGCATTTT. Its protein is CASWGGHSNQPQHF.